These T cell receptor beta chains were read from a single sample in a study of OX40 agonist ivuxolimab in advanced cancers. Sequencing was performed with immunoSEQ multiplex PCR; in TCRdb, only in-frame clones are kept and a portion is missing. This table has some 62,000 clones, under 95% appearing once. This specimen consisted of CD4+ or CD8+ T cells sorted from blood, obtained in a trial of the OX40 agonist ivuxolimab. The receptors here all came from an adult with an advanced solid tumor such as melanoma, head and neck, liver or kidney cancer. Both conserved end residues are part of each CDR3. A D gene is named only where the DNA matches it firmly. Size values are once, few and many counts, or a class for expanded clones, and some rows have none.

j_call v_call d_call clone_size cdr3_aa cdr3_nt
TRBJ1-5 TRBV7-2 NA few CASSLDAGQPQHF TGTGCCAGCAGCTTAGATGCAGGTCAGCCCCAGCATTTT
TRBJ2-3 TRBV18 TRBD1 NA CASSRGQAAQYF TGTGCCAGCTCACGCGGACAGGCTGCGCAGTATTTT
TRBJ2-3 TRBV11-3 NA NA CASSLGRGPSSTDTQYF TGTGCCAGCAGCTTAGGTCGGGGGCCCTCTAGCACAGATACGCAGTATTTT
TRBJ2-7 TRBV28 TRBD2 NA CASGSGTHYEQYF TGTGCCAGCGGTAGCGGGACGCACTACGAGCAGTACTTC
TRBJ1-2 TRBV28 NA NA CASTNDVNGYTF TGTGCCAGCACAAACGATGTCAATGGCTACACCTTC
TRBJ1-1 TRBV5-1 NA NA CASSLTGAGTEAFF TGCGCCAGCAGCTTGACGGGGGCAGGGACTGAAGCTTTCTTT
TRBJ2-1 TRBV25-1 NA NA CASSGPLGNEQFF TGTGCCAGCAGTGGGCCACTGGGAAATGAGCAGTTCTTC
TRBJ1-5 TRBV19 NA NA CASSTPQIHSNQPQHF TGTGCCAGTAGTACCCCACAGATTCATAGCAATCAGCCCCAGCATTTT
TRBJ2-6 TRBV27 TRBD1 NA CASSFLSAGQGALSGANVLTF TGTGCCAGCAGTTTTTTGTCTGCAGGACAGGGGGCTCTCTCTGGGGCCAACGTCCTGACTTTC
TRBJ2-5 TRBV29-1 NA NA CSARYAKIFQETQYF TGCAGCGCCCGATACGCGAAAATATTTCAAGAGACCCAGTACTTC
TRBJ2-1 TRBV7-2 NA NA CASSLAYGSYNEQFF TGTGCCAGCAGCCTGGCGTACGGCTCCTACAATGAGCAGTTCTTC
TRBJ2-5 TRBV29-1 NA NA CSVQAGTDSQETQYF TGCAGCGTTCAGGCGGGGACGGACAGCCAAGAGACCCAGTACTTC
TRBJ2-6 TRBV9 NA NA CASSETGSGAGANVLTF TGTGCCAGCAGCGAAACAGGGAGCGGGGCTGGGGCCAACGTCCTGACTTTC
TRBJ2-5 TRBV10-3 TRBD2 NA CAISPGLAVTRYF TGTGCCATCAGCCCGGGACTAGCAGTAACCCGATACTTC
TRBJ2-1 TRBV18 TRBD2 NA CASSPRLGLGVDFYNEQFF TGTGCCAGCTCACCACGGTTGGGACTAGGAGTGGATTTCTACAATGAGCAGTTCTTC
TRBJ2-3 TRBV6-1 NA NA CASSERGGGTQYF TGTGCCAGCAGTGAAAGGGGCGGAGGTACGCAGTATTTT
TRBJ1-1 TRBV6-1 TRBD1 NA CASRWTGRANTEAFF TGTGCCAGCAGATGGACAGGTAGGGCGAACACTGAAGCTTTCTTT
TRBJ2-5 TRBV11-2 NA once CASSLGVRETQYF TGTGCCAGCAGCCTCGGGGTGAGGGAGACCCAGTACTTC
TRBJ2-7 TRBV9 NA NA CASSRGTSGEQYF TGTGCCAGCAGCCGCGGTACCTCGGGGGAGCAGTACTTC
TRBJ1-1 TRBV29-1 NA NA CSVVGAGDTEAFF TGCAGCGTTGTAGGGGCGGGGGACACTGAAGCTTTCTTT
TRBJ1-1 TRBV11-2 NA NA CASSLVGGIIRGNTEAFF TGTGCCAGCAGCTTAGTCGGGGGCATCATCAGGGGCAACACTGAAGCTTTCTTT
TRBJ1-3 TRBV6-1 NA NA CASEGLFGGNTIYF TGTGCCAGCGAAGGACTGTTCGGAGGAAACACCATATATTTT
TRBJ1-2 TRBV6-1 TRBD1 NA CASSEAGQGGGYTF TGTGCCAGCAGTGAAGCCGGACAGGGGGGTGGCTACACCTTC
TRBJ2-7 TRBV5-1 NA NA CASSTVPGSYEQYF TGCGCCAGCAGCACAGTTCCAGGGTCCTACGAGCAGTACTTC
TRBJ2-1 TRBV9 TRBD1 NA CASRETGSNEQFF TGTGCCAGCAGGGAGACAGGGAGCAATGAGCAGTTCTTC
TRBJ2-1 TRBV10-2 NA once CASAPKAGTQKFF TGCGCCAGCGCTCCCAAGGCGGGGACTCAGAAGTTCTTC
TRBJ2-5 TRBV7-2 NA NA CASSFDLKETQYF TGTGCCAGCAGCTTTGATTTAAAAGAGACCCAGTACTTC
TRBJ2-3 TRBV29-1 NA NA CSVAQTPTDTQYF TGCAGCGTTGCGCAAACCCCGACAGATACGCAGTATTTT
TRBJ1-3 TRBV4-2 NA NA CASSQGAAGSGNTIYF TGTGCCAGCAGCCAAGGGGCCGCGGGCTCTGGAAACACCATATATTTT
TRBJ2-2 TRBV9 NA NA CASSVELVGNTGELFF TGTGCCAGCAGCGTAGAGTTAGTGGGCAACACCGGGGAGCTGTTTTTT
TRBJ2-7 TRBV29-1 NA NA CSALKTRGEQYF TGCAGCGCCTTAAAGACCCGAGGGGAGCAGTACTTC
TRBJ1-2 TRBV18 TRBD1 NA CASSQGQGANYGYTF TGTGCCAGCTCCCAAGGACAGGGGGCTAACTATGGCTACACCTTC
TRBJ2-1 TRBV4-1 TRBD1 NA CASSQTLSRTGDEQFF TGCGCCAGCAGCCAAACCCTATCCCGGACAGGGGATGAGCAGTTCTTC
TRBJ2-7 TRBV11-2 NA NA CASSRAASGEQYF TGTGCCAGCAGCAGGGCGGCGTCAGGCGAGCAGTACTTC
TRBJ2-3 TRBV28 TRBD1 once CASSLGTGGPDTQYF TGTGCCAGCAGTTTAGGCACAGGGGGCCCAGATACGCAGTATTTT
TRBJ2-2 TRBV2 NA once CASSEEGLGTGELFF TGTGCCAGCAGTGAAGAGGGGCTGGGCACCGGGGAGCTGTTTTTT
TRBJ2-7 TRBV5-4 TRBD1 NA CASSSTGFDLGEQYF TGTGCCAGCAGCTCGACAGGGTTCGATTTAGGCGAGCAGTACTTC
TRBJ1-2 TRBV14 NA NA CASSQVEPSAGYTF TGTGCCAGCAGCCAAGTGGAACCGTCGGCGGGCTACACCTTC
TRBJ2-5 TRBV19 TRBD1 NA CASSTSGGETQYF TGTGCCAGTAGTACCTCAGGGGGAGAGACCCAGTACTTC
TRBJ2-5 TRBV5-1 NA NA CASSRAIFPGPQETQYF TGCGCCAGCAGCAGGGCGATCTTTCCGGGCCCCCAAGAGACCCAGTACTTC
TRBJ2-5 TRBV5-1 NA NA CASSFKLAGTQYF TGCGCCAGCAGCTTCAAACTAGCTGGGACCCAGTACTTC
TRBJ2-1 TRBV5-1 NA once CASSLTSSTYNEQFF TGCGCCAGCAGCTTGACTAGCAGTACCTACAATGAGCAGTTCTTC
TRBJ1-5 TRBV12-5 TRBD1 NA CASGRQGLENQPQHF TGTGCTAGTGGTAGACAGGGTTTGGAGAATCAGCCCCAGCATTTT
TRBJ1-1 TRBV19 NA NA CASKMDKNTEAFF TGTGCCAGTAAAATGGACAAGAACACTGAAGCTTTCTTT
TRBJ2-5 TRBV5-1 NA NA CASSLSDRQETQYF TGCGCCAGCAGCTTGTCCGACCGTCAAGAGACCCAGTACTTC
TRBJ2-2 TRBV7-3 NA NA CASSSLSGELFF TGTGCCAGCAGCTCACTCTCCGGGGAGCTGTTTTTT
TRBJ1-4 TRBV2 NA NA CASSVSEKLFF TGTGCCAGCAGTGTCTCTGAAAAACTGTTTTTT
TRBJ2-2 TRBV5-1 TRBD2 once CASSWSIAGANTGELFF TGCGCCAGCAGCTGGAGTATAGCGGGAGCGAACACCGGGGAGCTGTTTTTT
TRBJ1-5 TRBV19 NA NA CASSLTGDGNQPQHF TGTGCCAGTAGTTTGACCGGGGACGGCAATCAGCCCCAGCATTTT
TRBJ1-5 TRBV2 NA NA CASKLGGYSNQPQHF TGTGCCAGCAAGCTGGGGGGGTATAGCAATCAGCCCCAGCATTTT
TRBJ2-1 TRBV2 TRBD2 NA CASSATTSSHNEQFF TGTGCCAGCAGCGCCACGACTAGCTCCCACAATGAGCAGTTCTTC
TRBJ2-7 TRBV18 TRBD1 NA CASSLTGNSYEQYF TGTGCCAGCTCATTGACAGGGAATTCCTACGAGCAGTACTTC
TRBJ1-1 TRBV6-1 TRBD1 once CASLPWGQTEAFF TGTGCCAGCCTCCCTTGGGGACAGACAGAAGCTTTCTTT
TRBJ2-7 TRBV10-3 NA NA CAISDRAFRSYEQYF TGTGCCATCAGTGACAGGGCGTTTAGGTCCTACGAGCAGTACTTC